This record looks at one TCR beta chain sequence and its context. Its antigen is undetermined. Looked up from germline, CDR1 is MGHDK and CDR2 is SYGVNS. The CDR3 loop spans 13 amino acids. The V end was cut by 6 bases, the J end by 5 bases, with 13 bases between. The entry originates in a study of tumor-infiltrating lymphocytes in primary liver carcinoma. Notes on the study in general: When set against blood, tumors had a significantly higher top-250-clone fraction (p = 0.039).

With around 490 ng total RNA as template and a constant-region primer, TCR beta cDNA was made. Generation of the TCR beta libraries relied on three nested multiplex PCR rounds using slightly modified ARM-PCR. The first two PCR rounds used TRBV1-TRBV30 primers with a Cbeta primer, roughly 10 cycles each. Each CDR3 protein gets one entry after TCRdb re-called the multiplex PCR reads with MiXCR. The sample contains 300,000 to 400,000 distinct CDR3 sequences, approximately 65% of which appear only once. It was unsorted whole blood that yielded blood RNA, and germline DNA was also extracted. The clonotype was recovered from a man in his forties with primary liver carcinoma and hepatitis B virus infection. The V gene is TRBV25-1, the J gene TRBJ2-5; D is possibly TRBD2 (6 bases). Specimen: peripheral blood. This chain's CDR3 is CASRGDLVETQYF. For the CDR3, the DNA is TGTGCCAGCAGGGGGGACTTAGTGGAGACCCAGTACTTC.